These 5 T cell receptor beta chains came from one sample sequenced in a study of T cell clusters in autoimmune cytopenias. One tube held mixed TRB-A and TRB-B primer pools for touch-down PCR. Following a re-call of the multiplex PCR reads, TCRdb has one entry per CDR3 protein and lacks DNA. Its table lists about 4,100 distinct CDR3 sequences. TRB was amplified from roughly 250 ng of peripheral blood genomic DNA per sample. Another study also made use of these data, one on T cell repertoires in aging, cancer and after chemotherapy.

The sequencing input was peripheral blood. These receptors were taken from a human donor in good health.

The chain has TRBV10-3 and TRBJ2-5; the TCRdb call, TRBD2, lacks DNA for checking. The germline gives CDR1 ENHRY, CDR2 SYGVKD. The CDR3 contains 15 residues. The CDR3 reads CATGLAGGPEETQYF.

The chain combines TRBV12-3 or TRBV12-4 with TRBJ2-3. The CDR3 runs to 14 residues. The CDR3 here is CASSLYGSTDTQYF.

Judged by frequency, this clonotype is medium-sized. J is TRBJ2-1 and V is TRBV6-1; the TRBD1 assignment by TCRdb is unverifiable without DNA. This CDR3 is built from 15 residues. CDR1 and CDR2 from the germline V gene are MNHNS and SASEGT. CDR3 sequence: CTSTPSHSSYNEQFF.

By frequency, this clonotype is medium-sized (0.01 to 0.1%). J is TRBJ2-1 and V is TRBV15; with no DNA, the TCRdb D assignment of TRBD2 cannot be verified. This CDR3 has 16 residues. CDR1 and CDR2 from the germline V gene are LNHNV and YYDKDF (reference sequence). The CDR3 protein is CATSRDGLAAYNEQFF.

This clonotype is identified as medium-sized (0.01 to 0.1%) from frequency. V gene TRBV12-3 or TRBV12-4 combines with J gene TRBJ1-4. CDR3 length: 12 residues. The CDR3 loop is CASSGYPEKLFF.